Below, one T cell receptor (beta chain) is given with its context. This specimen belongs to a study of T-cell memory formation after mild COVID-19. TCRdb itself ran the 5' RACE reads through MiXCR, one entry per CDR3 protein. The profile shows about 400,000 distinct CDR3 sequences, under 25% of them singletons. CDR3 length: 17 amino acids. Germline V gene lookup returns CDR1 MRHNA and CDR2 SNTAGT. V was pared by 4 bases and J by 4 bases, with 20 bases between. The V call is TRBV6-4, the J call TRBJ2-1; tentatively, D is TRBD1 (6 bases). The material sequenced was PBMCs or a T cell subset sorted from them (not recorded which). The receptor was isolated from an adult woman who had mild COVID-19 (a few samples of this study predate the infection). Cell type and time point are not known. As DNA, the CDR3 is TGTGCCAGCAGTGCCTCGGGACATCCGCACTTATACAATGAGCAGTTCTTC. Amino acids: CASSASGHPHLYNEQFF.